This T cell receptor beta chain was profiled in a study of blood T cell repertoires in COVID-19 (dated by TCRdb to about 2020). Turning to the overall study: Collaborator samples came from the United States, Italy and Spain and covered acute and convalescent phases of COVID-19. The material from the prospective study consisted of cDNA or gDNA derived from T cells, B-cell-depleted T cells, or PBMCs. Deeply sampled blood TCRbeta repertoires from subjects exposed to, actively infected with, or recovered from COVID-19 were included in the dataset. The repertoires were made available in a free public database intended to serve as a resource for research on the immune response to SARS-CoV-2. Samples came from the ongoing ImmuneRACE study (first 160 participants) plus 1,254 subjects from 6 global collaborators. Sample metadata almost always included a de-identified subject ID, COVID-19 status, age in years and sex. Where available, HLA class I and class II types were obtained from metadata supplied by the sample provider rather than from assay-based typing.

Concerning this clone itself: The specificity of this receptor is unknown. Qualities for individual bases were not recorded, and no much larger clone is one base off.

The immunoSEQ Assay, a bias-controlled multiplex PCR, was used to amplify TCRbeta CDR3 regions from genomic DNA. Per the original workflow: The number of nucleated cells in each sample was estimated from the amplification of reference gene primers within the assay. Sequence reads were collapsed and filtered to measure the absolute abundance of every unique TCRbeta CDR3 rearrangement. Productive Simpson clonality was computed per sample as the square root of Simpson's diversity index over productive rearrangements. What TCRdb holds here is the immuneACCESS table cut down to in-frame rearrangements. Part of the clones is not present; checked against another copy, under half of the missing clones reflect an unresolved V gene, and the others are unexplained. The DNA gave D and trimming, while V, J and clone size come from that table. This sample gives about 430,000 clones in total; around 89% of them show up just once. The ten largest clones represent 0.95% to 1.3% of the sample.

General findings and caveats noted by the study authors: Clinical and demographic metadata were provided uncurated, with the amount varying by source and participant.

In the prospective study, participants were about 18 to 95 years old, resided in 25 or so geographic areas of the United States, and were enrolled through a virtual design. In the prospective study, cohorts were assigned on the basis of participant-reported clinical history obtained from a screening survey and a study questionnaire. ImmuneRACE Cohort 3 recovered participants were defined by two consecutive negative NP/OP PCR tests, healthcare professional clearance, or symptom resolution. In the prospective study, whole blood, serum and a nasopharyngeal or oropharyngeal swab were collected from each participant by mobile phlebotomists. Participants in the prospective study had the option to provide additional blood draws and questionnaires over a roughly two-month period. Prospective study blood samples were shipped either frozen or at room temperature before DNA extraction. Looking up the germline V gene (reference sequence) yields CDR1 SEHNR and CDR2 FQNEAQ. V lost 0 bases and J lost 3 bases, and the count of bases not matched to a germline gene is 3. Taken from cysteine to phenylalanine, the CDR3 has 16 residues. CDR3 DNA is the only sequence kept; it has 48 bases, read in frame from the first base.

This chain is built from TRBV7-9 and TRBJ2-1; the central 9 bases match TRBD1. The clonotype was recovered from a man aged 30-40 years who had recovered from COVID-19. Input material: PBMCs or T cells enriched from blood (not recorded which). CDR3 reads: CASSLAGTGYYNEQFF. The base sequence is TGTGCCAGCAGCTTAGCCGGGACAGGGTACTACAATGAGCAGTTCTTC. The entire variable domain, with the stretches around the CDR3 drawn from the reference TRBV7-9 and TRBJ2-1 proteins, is DTGVSQNPRHKITKRGQNVTFRCDPISEHNRLYWYRQTLGQGPEFLTYFQNEAQLEKSRLLSDRFSAERPKGSFSTLEIQRTEQGDSAMYLCASSLAGTGYYNEQFFGPGTRLTVL.